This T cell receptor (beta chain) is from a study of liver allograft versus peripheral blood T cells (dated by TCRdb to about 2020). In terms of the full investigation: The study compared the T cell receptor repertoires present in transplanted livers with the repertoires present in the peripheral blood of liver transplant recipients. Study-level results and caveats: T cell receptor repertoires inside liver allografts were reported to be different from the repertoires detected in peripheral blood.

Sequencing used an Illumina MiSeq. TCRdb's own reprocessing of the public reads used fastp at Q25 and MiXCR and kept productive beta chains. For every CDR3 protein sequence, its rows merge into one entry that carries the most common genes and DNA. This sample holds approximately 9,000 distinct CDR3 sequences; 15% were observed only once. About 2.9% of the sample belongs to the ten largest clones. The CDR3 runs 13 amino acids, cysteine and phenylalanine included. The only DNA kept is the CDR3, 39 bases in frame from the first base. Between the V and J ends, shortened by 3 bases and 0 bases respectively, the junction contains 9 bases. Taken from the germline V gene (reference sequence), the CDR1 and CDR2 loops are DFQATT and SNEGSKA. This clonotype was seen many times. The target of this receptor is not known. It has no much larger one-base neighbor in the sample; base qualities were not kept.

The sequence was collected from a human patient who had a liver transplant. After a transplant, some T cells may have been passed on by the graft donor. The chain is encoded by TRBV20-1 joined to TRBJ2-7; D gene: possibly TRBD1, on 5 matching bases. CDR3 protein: CSASDSYSYEQYF. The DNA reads TGCAGTGCTAGCGACAGTTACTCCTACGAGCAGTACTTC.